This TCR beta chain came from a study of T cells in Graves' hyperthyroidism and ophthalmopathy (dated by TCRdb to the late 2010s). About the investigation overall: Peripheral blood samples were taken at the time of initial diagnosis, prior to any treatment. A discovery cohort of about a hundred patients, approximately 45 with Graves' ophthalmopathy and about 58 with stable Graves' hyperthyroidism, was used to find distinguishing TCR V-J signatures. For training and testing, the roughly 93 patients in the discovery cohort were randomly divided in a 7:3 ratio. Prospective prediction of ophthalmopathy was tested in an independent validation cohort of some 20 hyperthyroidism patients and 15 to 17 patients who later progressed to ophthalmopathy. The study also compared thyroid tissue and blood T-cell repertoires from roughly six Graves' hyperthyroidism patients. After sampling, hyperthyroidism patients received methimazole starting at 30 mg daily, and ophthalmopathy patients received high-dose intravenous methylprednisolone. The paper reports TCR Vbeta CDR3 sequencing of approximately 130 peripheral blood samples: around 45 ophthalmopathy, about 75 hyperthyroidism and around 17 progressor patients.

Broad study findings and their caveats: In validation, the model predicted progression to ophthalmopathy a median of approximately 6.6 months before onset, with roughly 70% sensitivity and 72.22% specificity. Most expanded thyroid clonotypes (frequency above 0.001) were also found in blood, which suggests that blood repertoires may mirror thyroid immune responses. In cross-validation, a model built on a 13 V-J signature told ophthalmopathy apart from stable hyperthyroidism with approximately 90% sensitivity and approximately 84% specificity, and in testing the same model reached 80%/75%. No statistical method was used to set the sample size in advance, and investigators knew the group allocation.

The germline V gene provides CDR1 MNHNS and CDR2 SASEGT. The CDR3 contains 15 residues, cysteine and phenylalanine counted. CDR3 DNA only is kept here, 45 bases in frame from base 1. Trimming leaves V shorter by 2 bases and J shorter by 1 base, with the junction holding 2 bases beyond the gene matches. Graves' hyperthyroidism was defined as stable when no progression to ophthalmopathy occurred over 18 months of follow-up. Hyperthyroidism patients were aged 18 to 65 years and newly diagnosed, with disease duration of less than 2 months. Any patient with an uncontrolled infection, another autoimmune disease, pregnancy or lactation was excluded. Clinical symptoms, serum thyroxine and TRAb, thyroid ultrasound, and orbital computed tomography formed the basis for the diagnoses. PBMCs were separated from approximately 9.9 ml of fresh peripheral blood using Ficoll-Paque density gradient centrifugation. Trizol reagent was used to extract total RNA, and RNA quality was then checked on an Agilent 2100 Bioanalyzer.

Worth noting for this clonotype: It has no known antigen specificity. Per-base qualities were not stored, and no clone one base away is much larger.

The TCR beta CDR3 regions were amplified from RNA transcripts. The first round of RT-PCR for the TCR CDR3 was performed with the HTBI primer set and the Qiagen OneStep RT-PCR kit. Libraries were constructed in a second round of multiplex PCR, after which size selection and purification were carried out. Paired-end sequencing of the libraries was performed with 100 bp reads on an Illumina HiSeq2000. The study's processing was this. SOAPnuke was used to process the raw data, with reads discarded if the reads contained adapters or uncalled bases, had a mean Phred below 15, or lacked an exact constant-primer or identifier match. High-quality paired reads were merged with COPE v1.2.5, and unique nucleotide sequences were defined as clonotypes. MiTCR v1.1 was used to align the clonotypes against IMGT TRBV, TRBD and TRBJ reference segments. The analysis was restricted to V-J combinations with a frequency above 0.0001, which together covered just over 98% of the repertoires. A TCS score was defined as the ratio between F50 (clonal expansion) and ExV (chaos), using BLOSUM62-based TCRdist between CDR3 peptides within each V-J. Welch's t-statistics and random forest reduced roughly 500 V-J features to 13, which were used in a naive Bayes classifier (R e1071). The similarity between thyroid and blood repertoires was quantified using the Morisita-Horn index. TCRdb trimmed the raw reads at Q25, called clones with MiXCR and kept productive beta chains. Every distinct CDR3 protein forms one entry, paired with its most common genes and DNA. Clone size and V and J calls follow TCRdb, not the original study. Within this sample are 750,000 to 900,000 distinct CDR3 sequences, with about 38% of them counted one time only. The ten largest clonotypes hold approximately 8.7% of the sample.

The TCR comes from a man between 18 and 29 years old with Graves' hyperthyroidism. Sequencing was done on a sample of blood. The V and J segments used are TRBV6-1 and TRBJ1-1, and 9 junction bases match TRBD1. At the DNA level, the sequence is TGTGCCAGCAGTGAAACGGGACAGGGGAACACTGAAGCTTTCTTT. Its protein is CASSETGQGNTEAFF.